This T cell receptor (beta chain) emerged from a study of early T cells in non-severe SARS-CoV-2 infection (dated by TCRdb to about 2021). For context, the study as a whole: Bulk RNA from unsorted whole blood was used for TCR sequencing, so alpha and beta chains could not be paired. Paper-wide results and their limitations: Matching against VDJdb was skewed toward anti-spike CD8 responses, likely underestimated virus-specific expansions, and missed private and CD4 specificities.

The receptor library was made with 5' RACE. TCRdb lists the instrument as NextSeq 500. To correct for sequencing error and PCR bias, the TCR library protocol tagged individual cDNA molecules with unique molecular identifiers. Both TCR alpha and beta chains were sequenced, and tight co-correlation was observed between alpha and beta sequence abundances in each sample. The study's own analysis went as follows. Decombinator V4 was used to annotate TCR sequences for V gene, J gene and CDR3. Expanded TCRs were defined as changing significantly between any two time points under a Poisson model with p below 0.0001. TCR abundances were normalised to the total number of TCRs sequenced per sample and expressed as counts per million. TRAV1-2 paired with TRAJ12, TRAJ20 or TRAJ33 defined MAIT TCRs, while TRAV10 paired with TRAJ18 defined iNKT TCRs. VDJdb, accessed 1 November 2021, was searched for CMV, EBV and SARS-CoV-2 annotated TCRs, with TCRs annotated for multiple antigens excluded. TCRdb handled the public reads itself, with Q25 trimming in fastp and clone calling in MiXCR, and kept productive beta chains. Each CDR3 protein gets just one entry, which takes the most common genes and DNA from the rows behind it. TCRdb's processing, not the authors', yielded these V and J calls. The sample table records 80,000 to 95,000 distinct CDR3 sequences; approximately 15% of these occur just once. About 0.58% of the sample comes from the top ten.

A distance of 10 bases separates the germline ends of V and J, which lose 1 base and 2 bases respectively. The germline V gene gives CDR1 as SGHTA and CDR2 as FQGTGA. Measured from the cysteine to the phenylalanine, the CDR3 is 15 residues long. Only the CDR3 part of the read is kept: 45 bases, read in frame from the first base. The sample holds a few counts of this clonotype. No antigen is known for it. No much larger clonotype is one base removed from it; base qualities were not supplied. Set within a cohort of healthcare workers in London, UK, this nested case-control study involved weekly PCR testing of nasopharyngeal swabs along with blood sampling. Between 23 and 31 March 2020, the week of the UK lockdown, healthcare workers were enrolled and then followed up weekly for as long as 16 weeks.

The TCR comes from an adult who was a healthcare worker with PCR-confirmed SARS-CoV-2 infection or an uninfected control (not recorded which). The sample comprised whole blood. The rearranged segments are TRBV7-3 and TRBJ2-3, with no reliable assignment of the D segment. Read as DNA, the sequence is TGTGCCAGCAGCTTAATGTCCCGGACCACAGATACGCAGTATTTT. Its amino acids are CASSLMSRTTDTQYF.